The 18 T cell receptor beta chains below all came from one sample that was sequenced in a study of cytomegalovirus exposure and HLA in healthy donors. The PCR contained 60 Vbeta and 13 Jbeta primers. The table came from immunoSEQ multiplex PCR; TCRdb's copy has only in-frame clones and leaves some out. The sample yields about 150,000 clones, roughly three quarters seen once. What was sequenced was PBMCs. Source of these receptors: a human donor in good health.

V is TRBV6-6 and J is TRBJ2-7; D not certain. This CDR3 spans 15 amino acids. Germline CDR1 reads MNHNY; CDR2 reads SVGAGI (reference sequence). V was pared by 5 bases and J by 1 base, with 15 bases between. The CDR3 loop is CASSVSSAGSYEQYF. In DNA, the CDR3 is TGTGCCAGCAGTGTTTCGTCAGCAGGATCCTACGAGCAGTACTTC.

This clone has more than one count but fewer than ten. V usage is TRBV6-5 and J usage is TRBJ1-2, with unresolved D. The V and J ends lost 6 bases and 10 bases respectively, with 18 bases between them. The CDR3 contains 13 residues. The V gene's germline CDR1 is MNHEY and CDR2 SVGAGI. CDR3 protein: CASRSQGGSTYTF. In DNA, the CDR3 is TGTGCCAGCAGATCGCAAGGAGGCAGCACCTACACCTTC.

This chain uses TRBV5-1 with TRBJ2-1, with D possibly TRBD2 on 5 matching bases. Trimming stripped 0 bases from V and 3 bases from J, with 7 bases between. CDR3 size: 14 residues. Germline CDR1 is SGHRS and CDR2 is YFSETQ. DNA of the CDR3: TGCGCCAGCAGCTTGGAGGGAGTCTACAATGAGCAGTTCTTC. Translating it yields CASSLEGVYNEQFF. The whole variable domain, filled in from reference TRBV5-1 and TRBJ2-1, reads KAGVTQTPRYLIKTRGQQVTLSCSPISGHRSVSWYQQTPGQGLQFLFEYFSETQRNKGNFPGRFSGRQFSNSRSEMNVSTLELGDSALYLCASSLEGVYNEQFFGPGTRLTVL.

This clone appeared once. The CDR3 protein is CASSQERGYAQSGNTIYF. CDR3 sequence (DNA): TGCGCCAGCAGCCAAGAAAGGGGGTACGCGCAGTCTGGAAACACCATATATTTT. The chain carries TRBV4-1 and TRBJ1-3, with D possibly being TRBD1 (6 bases). V was clipped by 0 bases and J by 1 base, with 16 bases between them. This CDR3 has 18 amino acids. The V gene's germline CDR1 is MGHRA and CDR2 YSYEKL.

CDR3: CASSEGRLNQPQHF. CDR3 in DNA: TGTGCCAGCAGTGAAGGCAGGTTGAATCAGCCCCAGCATTTT. The V gene is TRBV6-4, the J gene TRBJ1-5; D gene uncertain. V was shortened by 3 bases and J by 4 bases, with 10 bases between the two germline ends. CDR1 and CDR2 (germline): MRHNA, SNTAGT. This CDR3 contains 14 residues.

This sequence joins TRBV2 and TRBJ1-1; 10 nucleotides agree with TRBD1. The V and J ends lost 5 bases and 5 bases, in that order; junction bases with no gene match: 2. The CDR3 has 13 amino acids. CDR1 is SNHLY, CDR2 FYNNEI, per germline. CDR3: CASSRQGATEAFF. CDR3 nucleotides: TGTGCCAGCAGTAGACAGGGGGCAACTGAAGCTTTCTTT.

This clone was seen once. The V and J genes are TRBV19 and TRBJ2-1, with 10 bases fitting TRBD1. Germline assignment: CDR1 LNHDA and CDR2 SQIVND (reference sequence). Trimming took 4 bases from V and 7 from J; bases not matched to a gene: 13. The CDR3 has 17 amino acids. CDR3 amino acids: CASSNPPGQGFRNEQFF. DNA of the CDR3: TGTGCCAGTAGTAACCCTCCGGGACAGGGGTTTCGGAATGAGCAGTTCTTC. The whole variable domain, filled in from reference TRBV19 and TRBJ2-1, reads DGGITQSPKYLFRKEGQNVTLSCEQNLNHDAMYWYRQDPGQGLRLIYYSQIVNDFQKGDIAEGYSVSREKKESFPLTVTSAQKNPTAFYLCASSNPPGQGFRNEQFFGPGTRLTVL.

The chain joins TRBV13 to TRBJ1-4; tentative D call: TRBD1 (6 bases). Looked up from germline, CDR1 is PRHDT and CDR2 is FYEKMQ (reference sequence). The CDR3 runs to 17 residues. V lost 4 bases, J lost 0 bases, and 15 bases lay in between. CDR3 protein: CASSSKGRGPTNEKLFF. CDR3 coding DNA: TGTGCCAGCAGCTCCAAGGGCAGGGGACCAACTAATGAAAAACTGTTTTTT.

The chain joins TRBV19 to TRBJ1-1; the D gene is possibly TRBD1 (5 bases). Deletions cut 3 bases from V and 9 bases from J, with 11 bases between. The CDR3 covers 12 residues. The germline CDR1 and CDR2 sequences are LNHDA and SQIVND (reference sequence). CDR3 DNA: TGTGCCAGTAGTATGGTTCGGGGGAAAGCTTTCTTT. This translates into CASSMVRGKAFF.

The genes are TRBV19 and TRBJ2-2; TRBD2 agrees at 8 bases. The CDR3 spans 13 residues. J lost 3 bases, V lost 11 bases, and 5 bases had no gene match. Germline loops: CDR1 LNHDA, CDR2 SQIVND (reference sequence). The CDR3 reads CAGGREDTGELFF. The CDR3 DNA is TGTGCCGGCGGGCGGGAGGACACCGGGGAGCTGTTTTTT.

CDR3 amino acids: CAIRSGTRSDTQYF. The CDR3 DNA reads TGTGCCATCAGGTCCGGGACTAGATCAGATACGCAGTATTTT. V usage is TRBV10-3 and J usage is TRBJ2-3, with 8 bases lining up with TRBD2. CDR1 is ENHRY and CDR2 is SYGVKD in the germline V gene. The CDR3 spans 14 residues. V lost 6 bases to trimming and J lost 4 bases; unmatched junction nucleotides: 6.

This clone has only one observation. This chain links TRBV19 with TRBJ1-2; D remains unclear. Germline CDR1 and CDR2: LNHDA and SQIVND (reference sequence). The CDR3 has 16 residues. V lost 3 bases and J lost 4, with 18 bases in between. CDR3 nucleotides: TGTGCCAGTAGTATCGTGGTCATGGCCCTTTTCTATGGCTACACCTTC. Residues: CASSIVVMALFYGYTF.

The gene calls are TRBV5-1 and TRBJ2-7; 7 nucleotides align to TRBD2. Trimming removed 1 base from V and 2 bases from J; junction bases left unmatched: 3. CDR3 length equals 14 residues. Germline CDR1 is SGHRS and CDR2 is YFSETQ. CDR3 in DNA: TGCGCCAGCAGCTTGCGGGAGGCCCCCTACGAGCAGTACTTC. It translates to CASSLREAPYEQYF.

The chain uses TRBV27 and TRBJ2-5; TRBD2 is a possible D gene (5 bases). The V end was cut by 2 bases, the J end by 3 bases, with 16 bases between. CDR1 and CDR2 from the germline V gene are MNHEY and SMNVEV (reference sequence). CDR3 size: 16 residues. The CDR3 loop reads CASSLEWGGSKETQYF. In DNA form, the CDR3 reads TGTGCCAGCAGTTTAGAGTGGGGTGGGAGTAAAGAGACCCAGTACTTC.

CDR3 sequence reads: CASSATGGHEQYF. CDR3 in DNA: TGCGCCAGCAGTGCTACTGGCGGCCACGAGCAGTACTTC. The chain uses TRBV10-1 and TRBJ2-7; no definite D call. The CDR3 spans 13 residues. CDR1 and CDR2 (germline): WNHNN, SYGVQD (reference sequence). V shed 4 bases and J shed 5 bases, with 12 bases lying between them.

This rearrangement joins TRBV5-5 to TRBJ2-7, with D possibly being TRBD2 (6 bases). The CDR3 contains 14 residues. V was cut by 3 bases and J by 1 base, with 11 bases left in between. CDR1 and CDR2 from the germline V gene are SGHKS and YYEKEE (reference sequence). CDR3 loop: CASSSLEGSYEQYF. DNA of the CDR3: TGTGCCAGCAGCTCATTGGAGGGTTCCTACGAGCAGTACTTC. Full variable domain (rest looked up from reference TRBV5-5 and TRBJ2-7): DAGVTQSPTHLIKTRGQQVTLRCSPISGHKSVSWYQQVLGQGPQFIFQYYEKEERGRGNFPDRFSARQFPNYSSELNVNALLLGDSALYLCASSSLEGSYEQYFGPGTRLTVT.

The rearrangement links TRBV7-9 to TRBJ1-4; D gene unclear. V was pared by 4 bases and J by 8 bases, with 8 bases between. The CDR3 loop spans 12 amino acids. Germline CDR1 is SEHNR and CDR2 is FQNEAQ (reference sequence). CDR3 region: CASSSPREKLFF. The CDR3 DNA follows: TGTGCCAGCAGCTCACCCAGGGAAAAACTGTTTTTT.

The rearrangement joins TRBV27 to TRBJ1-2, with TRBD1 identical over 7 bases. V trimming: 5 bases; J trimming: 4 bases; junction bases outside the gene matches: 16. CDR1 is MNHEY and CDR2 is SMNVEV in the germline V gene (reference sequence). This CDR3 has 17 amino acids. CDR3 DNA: TGTGCCAGCAGTGCACTACCCGGACAGGCGGAGGGCTATGGCTACACCTTC. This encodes CASSALPGQAEGYGYTF.